The entry that follows covers one TCR beta chain sequence. The clone's antigen remains unknown. Base qualities were left out, and no much larger clone turns up one base away. To prepare the library, the immunoSEQ multiplex PCR assay was applied. This is the immuneACCESS table as TCRdb keeps it, with only in-frame sequences that have V and J called. A part of the clones is gone; compared with another copy, unresolved V genes explain less than half, and the rest is unexplained. For this sample the table gives about 160,000 clones, of which approximately 94% were detected only once. Approximately 14% of the sample comes from the top ten. This specimen comes from a study of control samples from healthy donors and cancer patients (dated by TCRdb to 2018 to 2020). Trimming costs V 6 bases and J 3 bases, and their ends lie 9 bases apart. The germline V gene specifies KGHSH as CDR1 and LQKENI as CDR2. Including cysteine and phenylalanine, the CDR3 has 14 amino acids. Only CDR3 DNA remains: 42 bases, in frame from the first base.

The receptor comes from a man in his sixties with colorectal cancer. The specimen was PBMCs. The chain is encoded by TRBV18 joined to TRBJ2-6; TRBD1 could be the D gene, as 6 bases match. CDR3 loop: CASSTGYGANVLTF. The DNA sequence is given as TGTGCCAGCTCCACAGGGTATGGGGCCAACGTCCTGACTTTC.